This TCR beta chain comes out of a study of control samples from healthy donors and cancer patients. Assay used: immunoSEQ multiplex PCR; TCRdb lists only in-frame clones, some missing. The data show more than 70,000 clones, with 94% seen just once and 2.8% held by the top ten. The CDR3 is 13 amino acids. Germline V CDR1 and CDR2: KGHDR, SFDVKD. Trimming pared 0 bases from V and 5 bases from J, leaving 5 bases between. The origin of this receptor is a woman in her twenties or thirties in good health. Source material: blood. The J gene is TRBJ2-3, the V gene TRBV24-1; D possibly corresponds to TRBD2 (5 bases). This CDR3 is CATSDLAGDTQYF. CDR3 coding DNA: TGTGCCACCAGTGATTTGGCGGGAGATACGCAGTATTTT.